This entry lists 4 T cell receptor beta chains sequenced from one sample in a study of patients and donors after allogeneic stem cell transplantation. TCRdb itself ran the RT-PCR reads through MiXCR, one entry per CDR3 protein. This sample yields approximately 33,000 distinct CDR3 sequences, of which about 6.5% are seen a single time; just under 35% belongs to the top ten. Sequencing input: blood, either unsorted or a sorted T cell fraction (not recorded which). The receptors originated from a human donor who was either an allogeneic HSCT recipient or a stem cell or donor lymphocyte infusion donor (not recorded which). It is not recorded whose cells these are; they may come from a transplant donor.

The J gene is TRBJ2-1, the V gene TRBV28; no clear D gene. Per germline, CDR1 MDHEN and CDR2 SYDVKM. This CDR3 comprises 14 residues. V was clipped by 3 bases and J by 3 bases, with 9 bases between them. CDR3 loop: CASSFRRYYNEQFF. CDR3 DNA: TGTGCCAGCAGTTTTCGGCGGTACTACAATGAGCAGTTCTTC.

This rearrangement joins TRBV7-9 to TRBJ2-1; possibly TRBD2 for D (6 bases). The CDR3 runs 12 residues. The germline V gene encodes CDR1 SEHNR and CDR2 FQNEAQ (reference sequence). V lost 6 bases, J lost 10 bases, and 13 bases lay in between. The CDR3 sequence: CASRGGVEEQFF. CDR3 DNA: TGTGCCAGCAGGGGCGGGGTTGAGGAGCAGTTCTTC. Complete variable domain (other parts from reference TRBV7-9 and TRBJ2-1): DTGVSQNPRHKITKRGQNVTFRCDPISEHNRLYWYRQTLGQGPEFLTYFQNEAQLEKSRLLSDRFSAERPKGSFSTLEIQRTEQGDSAMYLCASRGGVEEQFFGPGTRLTVL.

J is TRBJ1-2 and V is TRBV7-9; D may be TRBD1 (6 bases). Germline loops: CDR1 SEHNR, CDR2 FQNEAQ (reference sequence). The CDR3 runs 19 residues. Trimming took 5 bases from V and 7 from J, leaving 32 bases between them. CDR3 DNA sequence: TGTGCCAGCAGCCCCCACCCAGGGGTCCCTACCCGAGGGGGGCCTGGCTACACCTTC. This gives the protein CASSPHPGVPTRGGPGYTF.

On this clonotype: A much larger clone lies a single base off, so this may be a read error. The gene calls are TRBV24-1 and TRBJ2-1; D not certain. CDR1 and CDR2 from the germline V gene are KGHDR and SFDVKD. V shed 5 bases and J shed 8 bases, with 15 bases lying between them. CDR3 length: 14 amino acids. CDR3 protein: CATSGSMEIDEQFF. CDR3 bases: TGTGCCACCAGTGGTAGCATGGAAATCGATGAGCAGTTCTTC.